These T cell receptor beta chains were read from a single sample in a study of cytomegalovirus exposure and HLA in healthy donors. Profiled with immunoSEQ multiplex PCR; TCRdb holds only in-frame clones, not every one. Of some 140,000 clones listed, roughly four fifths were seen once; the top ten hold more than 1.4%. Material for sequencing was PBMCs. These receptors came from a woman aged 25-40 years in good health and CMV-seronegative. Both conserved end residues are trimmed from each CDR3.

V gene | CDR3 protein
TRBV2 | ASSPGTARYEQY
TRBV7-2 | ASSLSGGSYNEQF
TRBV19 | ASTPGPTGRPYGYT
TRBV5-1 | ASSLASGGMETQY
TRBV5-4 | ASSLGGAENSPLH
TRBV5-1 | ASSLEQKSDTQY
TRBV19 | ASSTSGGNRGYTEAF
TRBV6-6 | ASRRGTGGNTIY
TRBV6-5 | ASSYGFVGGNAGYT
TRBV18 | ASSPPRQTYNEQF
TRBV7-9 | ASTHTWTSGGKNEQF
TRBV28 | ASNTEQGRGSYEQY
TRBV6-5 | ASSYSIRSSGNTIY
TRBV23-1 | ASTRGGNTEAF